A single sample is the source of the 21 T cell receptor beta chains below, sequenced in a study of blood T cell repertoires in COVID-19. Some clones are missing from TCRdb's copy, which holds only in-frame ones; the method was immunoSEQ multiplex PCR. The sample shows under 250,000 clones, 82% of them seen only once. Sample: peripheral blood. Receptor source: a woman older than 75 with acute or convalescent COVID-19.

This clone was seen only once. The V gene is TRBV11-1, the J gene TRBJ2-7, with TRBD1 identical over 11 bases. V dropped 4 bases and J dropped 7; count of bases not matched to a gene: 6. From germline, CDR1 is SGHAT and CDR2 FQDESV (reference sequence). CDR3 size: 14 residues. This CDR3 is CASSSGQGVIEQYF. DNA of the CDR3: TGTGCCAGCAGCTCGGGACAGGGGGTCATAGAGCAGTACTTC.

This chain joins TRBV5-1 and TRBJ1-5, with 10 bases matching TRBD1. J lost 6 bases, V lost 0 bases, and 3 bases had no gene match. This CDR3 has 15 amino acids. Germline V gene lookup returns CDR1 SGHRS and CDR2 YFSETQ. The CDR3 spells CASSLGQGAGQPQHF. The CDR3 DNA reads TGCGCCAGCAGCTTGGGACAGGGGGCAGGTCAGCCCCAGCATTTT.

Only one count was recorded for this clone. The J gene is TRBJ2-5, the V gene TRBV7-6, with TRBD2 matching over 10 bases. The CDR3 loop spans 17 amino acids. With 2 bases clipped from V and 5 bases from J, the junction kept 11 bases outside the gene matches. The germline V gene has CDR1 SGHVS and CDR2 FNYEAQ. The CDR3 spells CASSLRVGAGGPETQYF. CDR3 coding DNA: TGTGCCAGCAGCTTAAGAGTGGGAGCGGGGGGGCCGGAGACCCAGTACTTC.

The chain joins TRBV7-3 to TRBJ1-6; maybe TRBD1 (5 bases). This CDR3 has 16 residues. Germline assignment: CDR1 SGHTA and CDR2 FQGTGA. V was pared by 5 bases and J by 6 bases, with 17 bases between. The CDR3 loop is CASSPVGGASNSPLHF. In DNA form, the CDR3 reads TGTGCCAGCAGCCCCGTCGGGGGAGCCTCTAATTCACCCCTCCACTTT.

This clone was detected a few times. The chain links TRBV7-3 to TRBJ1-1, with 9 positions matching TRBD1. The germline CDR1 and CDR2 sequences are SGHTA and FQGTGA. The CDR3 length is 12 residues. The trim removed 4 bases at V and 8 bases at J, leaving 2 bases unmatched. Here the CDR3 DNA reads TGTGCCAGCAGCTCGGGACAGGGAGAAGCTTTCTTT. Translating gives CASSSGQGEAFF.

The V gene is TRBV5-6, the J gene TRBJ2-6; possibly TRBD1 for D (6 bases). Germline lookup yields CDR1 SGHDT and CDR2 YYEEEE. V was pared by 4 bases and J by 2 bases, with 13 bases between. This CDR3 contains 16 residues. The CDR3 protein is CASSTRTVPGANVLTF. The CDR3 DNA sequence: TGTGCCAGCAGCACACGGACAGTCCCTGGGGCCAACGTCCTGACTTTC.

This clone was seen a single time. J is TRBJ2-7 and V is TRBV13; 7 bases map to TRBD1. The V segment lost 3 bases and the J segment 2 bases; nucleotides outside the gene matches: 7. CDR1 is PRHDT, CDR2 FYEKMQ, per germline (reference sequence). The CDR3 runs 15 residues. CDR3 sequence reads: CASSFRGRGTYEQYF. DNA of the CDR3: TGTGCCAGCAGCTTCCGGGGCAGGGGGACCTACGAGCAGTACTTC.

The chain couples TRBV11-3 to TRBJ1-4; D uncertain. Germline CDR1 and CDR2: SGHNT and YENEEA. CDR3 length equals 12 residues. Trimming stripped 5 bases from V and 8 bases from J, with 9 bases between. CDR3: CASSPRGEKLFF. In DNA, the CDR3 is TGTGCCAGCAGCCCTCGAGGGGAAAAACTGTTTTTT.

This clone was seen a handful of times. The chain carries TRBV5-6 and TRBJ1-1, with 7 bases lining up with TRBD1. V lost 6 bases and J lost 1; bases outside the gene matches: 6. This CDR3 has 14 amino acids. Looked up from germline, CDR1 is SGHDT and CDR2 is YYEEEE. The CDR3 region has the DNA TGTGCCAGCATGCTATGGGACAGGAACACTGAAGCTTTCTTT. Translated, it gives CASMLWDRNTEAFF.

The genes are TRBV11-1 and TRBJ1-6; D not resolved. The germline CDR1 and CDR2 sequences are SGHAT and FQDESV (reference sequence). V was clipped by 6 bases and J by 0 bases, with 12 bases between them. The CDR3 is 16 residues long. CDR3 amino acids: CASRNSLSSYNSPLHF. CDR3 DNA sequence: TGTGCCAGCAGGAACTCCTTGAGCTCCTATAATTCACCCCTCCACTTT.

CDR3: CASGWGTPGGHTEAFF. The CDR3 DNA reads TGTGCTAGTGGTTGGGGAACCCCAGGGGGCCACACTGAAGCTTTCTTT. This chain joins TRBV12-5 and TRBJ1-1, with TRBD1 matching 8 bases. The germline gives CDR1 LGHNT, CDR2 FRNRAP. The V segment lost 4 bases and the J segment 3 bases; nucleotides outside the gene matches: 10. The CDR3 totals 16 residues. Looking up the rest from reference TRBV12-5 and TRBJ1-1 gives the full variable domain: DARVTQTPRHKVTEMGQEVTMRCQPILGHNTVFWYRQTMMQGLELLAYFRNRAPLDDSGMPKDRFSAEMPDATLATLKIQPSEPRDSAVYFCASGWGTPGGHTEAFFGQGTRLTVV.

The J gene is TRBJ1-1, the V gene TRBV18, with D unclear. The germline V gene encodes CDR1 KGHSH and CDR2 LQKENI. The ends were cut back, 2 bases at V and 10 bases at J, with 20 bases in the middle. This CDR3 has 15 residues. CDR3 loop: CASSPDIGDTLGAFF. The CDR3 DNA follows: TGTGCCAGCTCACCAGATATAGGCGACACCCTGGGAGCTTTCTTT.

The rearrangement links TRBV7-2 to TRBJ2-3; weak D call: TRBD2 (7 bases). This CDR3 spans 15 amino acids. The germline V gene encodes CDR1 SGHTA and CDR2 FQGNSA. V was cut by 5 bases and J by 4 bases, with 16 bases left in between. The CDR3 bases are TGTGCCAGCAGCCCCATGGGGGGGGCTCCAGATACGCAGTATTTT. As protein: CASSPMGGAPDTQYF.

This chain links TRBV19 with TRBJ1-5; 9 positions match TRBD1. Unmatched junction bases numbered 7, after V lost 5 bases and J lost 2 bases. The CDR3 has 16 residues. Germline lookup yields CDR1 LNHDA and CDR2 SQIVND (reference sequence). The CDR3 DNA is TGTGCCAGTAGTCACCGGACAGGGGTTGGCAATCAGCCCCAGCATTTT. This gives the protein CASSHRTGVGNQPQHF.

The V gene is TRBV5-1, the J gene TRBJ2-7; 7 bases line up with TRBD1. The junction had 9 bases not matched to a gene; V was cut back by 1 base and J by 5 bases. Germline V gives CDR1 SGHRS, CDR2 YFSETQ. The CDR3 runs to 15 residues. The CDR3 DNA sequence: TGCGCCAGCAGCTTGTGGTACAGGGGTCTAGACGAGCAGTACTTC. It translates to CASSLWYRGLDEQYF.

This CDR3 is CASSYGPGTNYGYTF. The CDR3 region has the DNA TGTGCCAGCAGTTACGGACCGGGGACTAACTATGGCTACACCTTC. This chain connects TRBV6-6 to TRBJ1-2; D unclear. The germline V gene encodes CDR1 MNHNY and CDR2 SVGAGI (reference sequence). V lost 2 bases and J lost 0, with 10 bases in between. CDR3 length: 15 residues.

The genes are TRBV10-3 and TRBJ2-1; 11 positions match TRBD1. J gave up 6 bases and V 6 bases, and 7 bases lay outside the gene matches. Germline assignment: CDR1 ENHRY and CDR2 SYGVKD. CDR3 length: 15 residues. CDR3 amino acids: CAIRDPGTGGNEQFF. CDR3 coding DNA: TGTGCCATCAGAGATCCCGGGACAGGGGGCAATGAGCAGTTCTTC.

The genes are TRBV15 and TRBJ2-7; a possible D gene is TRBD2 (6 bases). Trimming cost V 3 bases and J 6 bases, with 15 bases left between them. The V gene's germline CDR1 is LNHNV and CDR2 YYDKDF (reference sequence). This CDR3 has 14 residues. The CDR3 sequence is CATSRGGGGAEQYF. The CDR3 nucleotides are TGTGCCACCAGCAGGGGGGGTGGCGGTGCCGAGCAGTACTTC.

This clone was seen a single time. The V call is TRBV6-6, the J call TRBJ1-6, with TRBD1 identical over 10 bases. V was clipped by 5 bases and J by 7 bases; unmatched bases: 11. Germline V lookup: CDR1 MNHNY, CDR2 SVGAGI (reference sequence). The CDR3 spans 17 residues. The CDR3 DNA follows: TGTGCCAGCAGTCTTCAAGCAGGGACAGGGGAAAATTCACCCCTCCACTTT. This translates into CASSLQAGTGENSPLHF.

The V call is TRBV7-2, the J call TRBJ1-1; D perhaps matches TRBD1 (5 bases). This CDR3 comprises 17 residues. CDR1 is SGHTA and CDR2 is FQGNSA in the germline V gene. Trimming pared 2 bases from V and 1 base from J, leaving 17 bases between. The CDR3 nucleotides read TGTGCCAGCAGCTTAAGCCCCCCAAACAGGAAGAACACTGAAGCTTTCTTT. It translates to CASSLSPPNRKNTEAFF.

The rearrangement joins TRBV19 to TRBJ1-1, with TRBD1 as a possible D gene (6 bases). From germline, CDR1 is LNHDA and CDR2 SQIVND (reference sequence). The V gene lost 3 bases and the J gene lost 0 bases, with 14 bases spanning the gap. The CDR3 totals 16 residues. The CDR3 bases are TGTGCCAGTAGTATCCAAGGGGGTATCATGAACACTGAAGCTTTCTTT. This translates into CASSIQGGIMNTEAFF. The whole variable domain, remainder taken from reference TRBV19 and TRBJ1-1, is DGGITQSPKYLFRKEGQNVTLSCEQNLNHDAMYWYRQDPGQGLRLIYYSQIVNDFQKGDIAEGYSVSREKKESFPLTVTSAQKNPTAFYLCASSIQGGIMNTEAFFGQGTRLTVV.